Below, 4 T cell receptor beta chains from the same sample are listed, as sequenced in a study of control samples from healthy donors and cancer patients. Sequencing was performed with immunoSEQ multiplex PCR; in TCRdb, only in-frame clones are kept and a portion is missing. The data show 150,000 or so clones, just over 85% seen once. The material sequenced was blood. These receptors were collected from a woman in her 30s in good health.

This chain links TRBV19 with TRBJ2-2, with D unclear. CDR3 length equals 14 residues. Trimming took off 3 bases at V and 2 bases at J, with 7 bases between the two ends. Germline loops: CDR1 LNHDA, CDR2 SQIVND (reference sequence). The CDR3 DNA reads as TGTGCCAGTAGTATCTCGGTTAACACCGGGGAGCTGTTTTTT. Translation gives CASSISVNTGELFF.

The chain employs TRBV6-5 and TRBJ1-5; 9 bases line up with TRBD1. V was pared by 7 bases and J by 7 bases, with 2 bases of the junction left unmatched. Germline values: CDR1 MNHEY, CDR2 SVGAGI. This CDR3 is built from 12 residues. CDR3 residues: CASKTGGQPQHF. Written as DNA, the CDR3 is TGTGCCAGCAAGACAGGGGGACAGCCCCAGCATTTT.

The chain uses TRBV6-5 and TRBJ1-4; no clear D. The CDR3 is 14 amino acids. Germline loops: CDR1 MNHEY, CDR2 SVGAGI. Trimming stripped 7 bases from V and 2 bases from J, with 11 bases between. The CDR3 DNA follows: TGTGCCAGCACCCCGGGTGTCACTAATGAAAAACTGTTTTTT. Its translation is CASTPGVTNEKLFF.

The rearrangement uses TRBV27 and TRBJ1-4; no clear D. Trimming removed 3 bases at V and 8 bases at J, with 13 bases between. Germline V CDR1 and CDR2: MNHEY, SMNVEV (reference sequence). The CDR3 has 14 residues. The DNA of the CDR3 is TGTGCCAGCAGTTTTGGCCAGGAACGCGAAAAACTGTTTTTT. Protein product: CASSFGQEREKLFF.